The 11 T cell receptor beta chains in this list originate from one sample, sequenced in a study of T cell responses to AZD1222 COVID-19 vaccine. The repertoire was sequenced with immunoSEQ multiplex PCR; TCRdb's copy has only in-frame clones and lacks some. Counted here are approximately 110,000 clones, 70% to 90% occurring once; the ten biggest clones make up under 20%. Here the sequenced sample was peripheral blood, taken on day 0 of AZD1222 vaccination. The origin of the receptors is an adult in good health.

This chain links TRBV7-3 with TRBJ2-2, with TRBD2 as a possible D gene (6 bases). In germline, CDR1 is SGHTA, CDR2 FQGTGA. CDR3 size: 15 residues. The V and J ends lost 5 bases and 0 bases respectively, with 10 bases between them. The CDR3 bases are TGTGCCAGCAGCCGGGACTCCGCGAACACCGGGGAGCTGTTTTTT. Protein: CASSRDSANTGELFF.

V is TRBV6-5 and J is TRBJ2-1; TRBD2 matches at 12 bases. Germline V gene data show CDR1 as MNHEY and CDR2 as SVGAGI. J was trimmed by 5 bases and V by 8 bases; bases with no gene match: 4. This CDR3 is 14 amino acids long. The CDR3 DNA sequence: TGTGCCAGCCGGACTAGCGGGGTAAACAATGAGCAGTTCTTC. The encoded protein is CASRTSGVNNEQFF.

The chain carries TRBV5-1 and TRBJ1-1; D remains unclear. The V end was cut by 0 bases, the J end by 7 bases, with 16 bases between. Per germline, CDR1 SGHRS and CDR2 YFSETQ. This CDR3 is 15 amino acids long. CDR3 loop: CASSLGADRVYEAFF. The DNA of the CDR3 is TGCGCCAGCAGCTTGGGGGCAGATCGGGTATATGAAGCTTTCTTT.

The rearrangement joins TRBV12-3 or TRBV12-4 to TRBJ2-7; the D is unclear. The CDR3 spans 11 residues. V was cut by 3 bases and J by 6 bases, with 6 bases left in between. The CDR3 sequence: CASSFYREQYF. The CDR3 DNA follows: TGTGCCAGCAGTTTCTATCGCGAGCAGTACTTC.

This clone was seen only once. This chain joins TRBV7-9 and TRBJ1-2; maybe TRBD1 (5 bases). The CDR3 length is 14 residues. V was clipped by 4 bases and J by 6 bases, with 15 bases between them. Germline assignment: CDR1 SEHNR and CDR2 FQNEAQ (reference sequence). The CDR3 DNA follows: TGTGCCAGCAGCTATCAAGCACCGGGACATGGCTACACCTTC. Amino acid sequence: CASSYQAPGHGYTF.

This sequence joins TRBV24-1 and TRBJ2-2; D remains unclear. CDR1 and CDR2 from the germline V gene are KGHDR and SFDVKD. V lost 1 base and J lost 4, with 12 bases in between. The CDR3 is 16 residues long. Here the CDR3 reads CATSDFTAGGTGELFF. DNA for the CDR3: TGTGCCACCAGTGATTTCACGGCCGGCGGCACCGGGGAGCTGTTTTTT.

The rearrangement links TRBV7-8 to TRBJ1-1; D call uncertain. From germline, CDR1 is SGHVS and CDR2 FQNEAQ. V was shortened by 2 bases and J by 2 bases, with 15 bases between the two germline ends. This CDR3 region has 16 residues. Written as DNA, the CDR3 is TGTGCCAGCAGCTTACAGCTCCCGTCCCTAAACACTGAAGCTTTCTTT. Amino acid sequence: CASSLQLPSLNTEAFF. Looking up the rest from reference TRBV7-8 and TRBJ1-1 gives the full variable domain: GAGVSQSPRYKVAKRGQDVALRCDPISGHVSLFWYQQALGQGPEFLTYFQNEAQLDKSGLPSDRFFAERPEGSVSTLKIQRTQQEDSAVYLCASSLQLPSLNTEAFFGQGTRLTVV.

The rearrangement uses TRBV19 and TRBJ2-1; no clear D. The germline V and J ends were trimmed by 7 bases and 0 bases, with 13 bases remaining between them. The germline V gene encodes CDR1 LNHDA and CDR2 SQIVND (reference sequence). The CDR3 is 15 amino acids. The CDR3 spells CASMDLPSSYNEQFF. CDR3 nucleotide sequence: TGTGCCAGTATGGACCTCCCGAGCTCCTACAATGAGCAGTTCTTC.

J is TRBJ1-5 and V is TRBV6-5, with D maybe TRBD1 (5 bases). The ends were cut back, 7 bases at V and 2 bases at J, with 9 bases in the middle. CDR1 MNHEY and CDR2 SVGAGI come from the germline V gene. The CDR3 is 13 residues long. In DNA, the CDR3 is TGTGCCAGCAATAAACAGGGCAATCAGCCCCAGCATTTT. Encoded protein: CASNKQGNQPQHF.

The chain carries TRBV2 and TRBJ2-2, with D uncertain. V was clipped by 10 bases and J by 0 bases, with 12 bases between them. Germline V gives CDR1 SNHLY, CDR2 FYNNEI. The CDR3 contains 14 residues. The CDR3 loop is CATSTLSNTGELFF. DNA for the CDR3: TGTGCCACAAGTACCTTATCGAACACCGGGGAGCTGTTTTTT.

CDR3 in amino acids: CASSRGIGRNQPQHF. As DNA, the CDR3 is TGTGCCAGCAGCCGAGGTATAGGTCGCAATCAGCCCCAGCATTTT. V usage is TRBV7-8 and J usage is TRBJ1-5; D remains unclear. The germline V and J ends were trimmed by 5 bases and 2 bases, with 13 bases remaining between them. Germline CDR1 and CDR2: SGHVS and FQNEAQ. The CDR3 has 15 amino acids.